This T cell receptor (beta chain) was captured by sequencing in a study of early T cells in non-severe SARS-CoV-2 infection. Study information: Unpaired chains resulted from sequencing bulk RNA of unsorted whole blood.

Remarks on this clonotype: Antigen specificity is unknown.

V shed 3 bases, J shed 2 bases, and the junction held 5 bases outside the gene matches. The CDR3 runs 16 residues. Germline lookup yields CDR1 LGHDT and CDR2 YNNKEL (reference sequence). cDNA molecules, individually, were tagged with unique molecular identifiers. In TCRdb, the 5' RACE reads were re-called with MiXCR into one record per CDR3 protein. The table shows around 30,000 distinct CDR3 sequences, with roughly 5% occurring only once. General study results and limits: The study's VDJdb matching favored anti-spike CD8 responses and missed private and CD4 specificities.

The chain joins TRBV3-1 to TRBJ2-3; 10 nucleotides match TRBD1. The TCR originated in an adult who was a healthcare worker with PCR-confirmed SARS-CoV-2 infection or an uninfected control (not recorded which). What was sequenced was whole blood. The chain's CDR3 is CASSQDRGGDTDTQYF. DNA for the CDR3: TGTGCCAGCAGCCAGGACAGGGGGGGAGACACAGATACGCAGTATTTT.